The rows below give T cell receptor beta chains drawn from one sample of a study of spatial heterogeneity in lung cancer. TCRdb reanalysed the 5' RACE reads using MiXCR and keeps one entry per CDR3 protein. Of 77,000 or so distinct CDR3 sequences in the sample, about 20% were seen once. Sequenced material: PBMCs, taken at surgery. The receptors come from a male donor with early-stage non-small cell lung cancer. Both conserved end residues are part of each CDR3. The D gene is left open where the match is weak. Expanded clones are given a class, and other clones once, few, many or no size at all.

j_call,clone_size,v_call,d_call,cdr3_nt,cdr3_aa
TRBJ1-1,NA,TRBV3-1,NA,TGTGCCAGCAGCCAAGATCCAAGGACGGTCGTCCCTGAAGCTTTCTTT,CASSQDPRTVVPEAFF
TRBJ2-1,NA,TRBV28,TRBD2,TGTGCCAGCAGGACTAGCGGTTTTCTCTACAATGAGCAGTTCTTC,CASRTSGFLYNEQFF
TRBJ1-3,NA,TRBV12-3/TRBV12-4,NA,TGTGCCAGCAGCTTAGGGGGTTGGGCTGGAAACACCATATATTTT,CASSLGGWAGNTIYF
TRBJ2-3,NA,TRBV19,NA,TGTGCCAGTAGACGGGACGGGGCTAGCACAGATACGCAGTATTTT,CASRRDGASTDTQYF
TRBJ2-2,few,TRBV18,NA,TGTGCCAGCTCACCACTGGAGACTAACACCGGGGAGCTGTTTTTT,CASSPLETNTGELFF
TRBJ1-6,many,TRBV27,NA,TGTGCCAGCAGTTTATTCGCTAATTCACCCCTCCACTTT,CASSLFANSPLHF
TRBJ2-1,NA,TRBV27,TRBD2,TGTGCCAGCACCTACGGGACTAGCGGGAGGAATGAGCAGTTCTTC,CASTYGTSGRNEQFF
TRBJ2-5,NA,TRBV6-5,NA,TGTGCCAGCAGTTTGCTCAGGGGAGAGACCCAGTACTTC,CASSLLRGETQYF
TRBJ2-5,NA,TRBV5-1,TRBD2,TGCGCCAGCAGCTTGGGACTAGCGGGAGACGAAGAGACCCAGTACTTC,CASSLGLAGDEETQYF
TRBJ2-7,NA,TRBV1,NA,TGCACCAGCAGCCAACCAGGGGGCGACGAGCAGTACTTC,CTSSQPGGDEQYF
TRBJ1-4,few,TRBV7-9,TRBD1,TGTGCCAGCAGCCGCTTCGGACAGGGAGGCGAAAAACTGTTTTTT,CASSRFGQGGEKLFF
TRBJ2-7,few,TRBV5-1,TRBD2,TGCGCCAGCAGCTCGGGGAGCGGGGCCAACGACGAGCAGTACTTC,CASSSGSGANDEQYF
TRBJ1-5,NA,TRBV14,NA,TGTGCCAGCAGCAGGGACATCGGCCAGCCCCAGCATTTT,CASSRDIGQPQHF
TRBJ1-2,NA,TRBV28,TRBD1,TGTGCCAGCAGGTCAAGGACAGGGGATGGCTACACCTTC,CASRSRTGDGYTF
TRBJ2-7,many,TRBV9,NA,TGTGCCAGCAGCGTAGGTCACTCCTACGAGCAGTACTTC,CASSVGHSYEQYF
TRBJ2-5,few,TRBV5-1,NA,TGCGCCAGCAGCTTGGGGCCGGCGGGGGCCCAAGAGACCCAGTACTTC,CASSLGPAGAQETQYF
TRBJ1-6,many,TRBV4-3,TRBD1,TGCGCCAGCAGCCAAGAGAGGTGGACAGGCGGTTCACCCCTCCACTTT,CASSQERWTGGSPLHF
TRBJ2-7,NA,TRBV6-1,NA,TGTGCCGCCCGAGTGCCCCTAACGGGAGAGCAGTACTTC,CAARVPLTGEQYF
TRBJ2-7,few,TRBV3-1,TRBD2,TGTGCCAGCAGCCAAGGTACGGGGGGACTCGAGCAGTACTTC,CASSQGTGGLEQYF
TRBJ2-1,NA,TRBV4-2,NA,TGTGCCAGCAGCCAAGATGGCCAGTTACCCTACAATGAGCAGTTCTTC,CASSQDGQLPYNEQFF
TRBJ2-3,NA,TRBV6-5,TRBD2,TGTGCCAGCAGGGGGAGCGGGGGAACAGATACGCAGTATTTT,CASRGSGGTDTQYF
TRBJ2-1,few,TRBV7-2,NA,TGTGCCAGCAGCTTAGCTACCGCTTCCTACAATGAGCAGTTCTTC,CASSLATASYNEQFF
TRBJ2-2,few,TRBV5-1,NA,TGCGCCAGCAGCTTGACATATGACGGGGAGCTGTTTTTT,CASSLTYDGELFF
TRBJ2-2,NA,TRBV20-1,TRBD2,TGCAGTGCTAGAGACTCTCCGAGAGGGATAGCGGGAGGCCCAGTAGCCGGGGAGCTGTTTTTT,CSARDSPRGIAGGPVAGELFF
TRBJ1-6,once,TRBV7-2,NA,TGTGCCAGCAGCTCCCAGCCGAGTCTGAGCTCCTATAATTCACCCCTCCACTTT,CASSSQPSLSSYNSPLHF
TRBJ2-4,NA,TRBV7-6,TRBD1,TGTGCCAGCAGCCCCCGGGGACAGGGGGCATGGGACATTCAGTACTTC,CASSPRGQGAWDIQYF
TRBJ2-7,few,TRBV7-3,NA,TGTGCCAGCAGCTTAGAGGGTGTGGGCCCGGCCGAGCAGTACTTC,CASSLEGVGPAEQYF
TRBJ1-2,once,TRBV28,NA,TGTGCCAGCAGCCCTCCACGGCATGGCAACTATGGCTACACCTTC,CASSPPRHGNYGYTF
TRBJ1-2,NA,TRBV11-3,TRBD1,TGTGCCAGCAGCGTTACAGGGGTTGGCTACGGCTACACCTTC,CASSVTGVGYGYTF
TRBJ2-1,few,TRBV9,NA,TGTGCCAGCAGGGGTACGGTCAATGAGCAGTTCTTC,CASRGTVNEQFF
TRBJ2-3,NA,TRBV7-3,TRBD2,TGTGCCAGCAGCTTAACGTTGGGCGGGAGTACAGATACGCAGTATTTT,CASSLTLGGSTDTQYF
TRBJ1-1,few,TRBV11-3,TRBD1,TGTGCCAGCAGCTTGAGGGGGCGCACTGAAGCTTTCTTT,CASSLRGRTEAFF
TRBJ2-1,NA,TRBV12-3/TRBV12-4,TRBD2,TGTGCCAGCAGTTCCGGGGCCCTAGCGGCCAATGAGCAGTTCTTC,CASSSGALAANEQFF
TRBJ1-1,few,TRBV9,TRBD1,TGTGCCAGCAGCGTAGGGGCAGGGGGAGCCTTTGAAGCTTTCTTT,CASSVGAGGAFEAFF
TRBJ2-5,few,TRBV30,NA,TGTGCCTCCCAGGACAGTCCAACCGGGACCCAGTACTTC,CASQDSPTGTQYF
TRBJ2-2,many,TRBV3-1,NA,TGTGCCAGCAGCCACAGTGGGAACACCGGGGAGCTGTTTTTT,CASSHSGNTGELFF
TRBJ2-3,few,TRBV27,TRBD2,TGTGCCAGCAGCGCTGCTAGCGGGAACACAGATACGCAGTATTTT,CASSAASGNTDTQYF
TRBJ1-3,many,TRBV28,NA,TGTGCCAGCAGCCGCTCGGTATGGAGGGGTGGAAACACCATATATTTT,CASSRSVWRGGNTIYF
TRBJ2-1,many,TRBV28,TRBD2,TGTGCCAGCAGTTTTGCGGGAGGTGGGATCTACAATGAGCAGTTCTTC,CASSFAGGGIYNEQFF
TRBJ2-3,once,TRBV5-1,NA,TGCGCCAGCAGCTTCGGAAACCAGAGGGCAGATACGCAGTATTTT,CASSFGNQRADTQYF
TRBJ1-1,few,TRBV7-2,NA,TGTGCCAGCAGCCCCCGTAGAGGGGGGAACACTGAAGCTTTCTTT,CASSPRRGGNTEAFF
TRBJ2-5,NA,TRBV20-1,TRBD2,TGCAGTGGGTACGGGACTAGACGAGAGACCCAGTACTTC,CSGYGTRRETQYF
TRBJ1-1,many,TRBV9,TRBD1,TGTGCCAGCAGCGCTCCGACAGGGGAGAACACTGAAGCTTTCTTT,CASSAPTGENTEAFF
TRBJ2-7,few,TRBV3-1,TRBD1,TGTGCCAGCAGCCTGTCCGGGACAGACTACGAGCAGTACTTC,CASSLSGTDYEQYF
TRBJ2-7,NA,TRBV18,TRBD1,TGTGCCAGCTCACCAGGGACAGAGCGAGTCTACGAGCAGTACTTC,CASSPGTERVYEQYF
TRBJ2-6,NA,TRBV27,TRBD1,TGTGCCAGCAGTTCAGGACAGGGGGTTTCTGGGGCCAACGTCCTGACTTTC,CASSSGQGVSGANVLTF
TRBJ1-5,once,TRBV6-5,NA,TGTGCCAGCAGCAGCAGGGAAGGATTTGGTCAGCCCCAGCATTTT,CASSSREGFGQPQHF
TRBJ2-3,NA,TRBV2,TRBD2,TGTGCCAGGGCTTTAGGACTCGGGGGGGAAGATACGCAGTATTTT,CARALGLGGEDTQYF